A selection of T cell receptor beta chains follows, all from one sample in a study of CD8+CD57+ T cells in acquired aplastic anemia. TCRdb called the reads again in MiXCR, with one record for every CDR3 protein. The sample contains 95,000 to 150,000 distinct CDR3 sequences, 45% to 60% of which appear only once. Sequences were obtained from sorted CD4+, CD8+, or CD8+CD57+ T cells (not recorded which) from PBMCs. The receptors come from a human donor with aplastic anemia. Both conserved end residues are part of each CDR3. Fields, in order: J gene, clone size, V gene, D gene, CDR3 DNA, CDR3 protein. D genes are given only for firm matches. The size of a clone is reported for some rows only, either as once, few or many, or as a class for expanded clones.

>TRBJ2-5|-|TRBV3-1|TRBD2
TGTGCCAGCAGCCAAGATATAGAGCGGGAGGGAGATCAAGAGACCCAGTACTTC
CASSQDIEREGDQETQYF
>TRBJ2-1|-|TRBV24-1|-
TGTGCCACCAGTGATAGGACATACTACAATGAGCAGTTCTTC
CATSDRTYYNEQFF
>TRBJ2-1|-|TRBV4-1|TRBD2
TGCGCCAGCACCAAAGGATCGGGGGGGACCTACAATGAGCAGTTCTTC
CASTKGSGGTYNEQFF
>TRBJ2-7|-|TRBV2|-
TGTGCCAGCACGGGGGACGCCAGCCCGGGGGAGCAGTACTTC
CASTGDASPGEQYF
>TRBJ2-7|many|TRBV27|TRBD2
TGTGCCAGCAGTACCCTAGCGGGAGGATACGAGCAGTACTTC
CASSTLAGGYEQYF
>TRBJ1-6|-|TRBV10-3|TRBD1
TGTGCCATCAGTGGACAGGGATACGATAATTCACCCCTCCACTTT
CAISGQGYDNSPLHF
>TRBJ2-7|many|TRBV27|-
TGTGCCAGCAGTTCGGGCTCCAGCTCCTACGAGCAGTACTTC
CASSSGSSSYEQYF
>TRBJ2-7|many|TRBV5-4|-
TGTGCCAGCAGCTCCCCCGGGACCTACGAGCAGTACTTC
CASSSPGTYEQYF
>TRBJ1-1|-|TRBV7-2|-
TGTGCCAGCAGCTTAGCGTGGACACAGAACACTGAAGCTTTCTTT
CASSLAWTQNTEAFF
>TRBJ2-7|-|TRBV7-8|TRBD2
TGTGCCAGCAGCTTCTTGACTAGCGGGGTACCGAGAGAGCAGTACTTC
CASSFLTSGVPREQYF
>TRBJ1-1|many|TRBV7-9|-
TGTGCCAGCAGCGACAATTTTATAGGAGCTTTCTTT
CASSDNFIGAFF
>TRBJ1-6|once|TRBV9|-
TGTGCCAGCAGCGCACAAGAATCCTCACCCCTCCACTTT
CASSAQESSPLHF
>TRBJ2-7|-|TRBV12-5|-
TGTGCTAGTGGTTTGTGGTTCGAGCAGTACTTC
CASGLWFEQYF
>TRBJ1-2|-|TRBV4-1|TRBD1
TGCGCCAGCAGCCAAACAGAGGACAGGGGCTATGGCTACACCTTC
CASSQTEDRGYGYTF
>TRBJ2-1|-|TRBV11-2|TRBD2
TGTGCCAGCAGCTCCTTAGCGGGGGGGCCGGGTGAGCAGTTCTTC
CASSSLAGGPGEQFF
>TRBJ2-7|-|TRBV9|TRBD2
TGTGCCAGCAGCGCCGGGACTAGCGGGGGTCCCTACGAGCAGTACTTC
CASSAGTSGGPYEQYF
>TRBJ1-2|-|TRBV9|-
TGTGCCAGCAGCTCAACTCCGACAGCGTCCTATGGCTACACCTTC
CASSSTPTASYGYTF
>TRBJ1-1|many|TRBV29-1|-
TGCAGCGTCGGGGGGCCTGAAGCTTTCTTT
CSVGGPEAFF
>TRBJ2-1|once|TRBV19|TRBD2
TGTGCCTCAGCGGGGAGTCTGCGATCCTATAATGAGCAGTTCTTC
CASAGSLRSYNEQFF
>TRBJ1-1|-|TRBV5-1|-
TGCGCCAGCAGCTTGGACGGGAGGACTGAAGCTTTCTTT
CASSLDGRTEAFF
>TRBJ1-6|-|TRBV7-3|-
TGTGCCAGCAGCTTAAAGGGTGGGGACGGCTACGCCCCTAATTCACCCCTCCACTTT
CASSLKGGDGYAPNSPLHF
>TRBJ1-1|few|TRBV19|-
TGTGCCAGTACCGTCGGGGACACTGAAGCTTTCTTT
CASTVGDTEAFF
>TRBJ2-2|few|TRBV6-4|TRBD2
TGTGCCAGCAGTGACTTAGCGGGGGCGAACACCGGGGAGCTGTTTTTT
CASSDLAGANTGELFF
>TRBJ1-1|-|TRBV7-8|-
TGTGCCAGCAGCAGGGAGGCGAGGACTGAAGCTTTCTTT
CASSREARTEAFF
>TRBJ1-1|-|TRBV2|-
TGTGCCAGCAGTGAAAGGCTGAACACTGGAGCTTTCTTT
CASSERLNTGAFF
>TRBJ2-1|-|TRBV4-1|-
TGCGCCAGCAGCCATCGAAGGCAGGGGGGCAATGAGCAGTTCTTC
CASSHRRQGGNEQFF
>TRBJ1-5|once|TRBV2|-
TGTGCCAGCACCGATTTAACAAGGCCCCAGCATTTT
CASTDLTRPQHF
>TRBJ1-5|-|TRBV10-2|-
TGCGCCAGTCGGGGGGCGGGGGCCAGCAATCAGCCCCAGCATTTT
CASRGAGASNQPQHF
>TRBJ1-5|-|TRBV5-5|-
TGTGCCAGCAGCGGGGGACAGCCCCAGCATTTT
CASSGGQPQHF
>TRBJ2-7|-|TRBV9|-
TGTGCCAGCAGCGTAGAGGGAGGGACAGGCTTATACGAGCAGTACTTC
CASSVEGGTGLYEQYF
>TRBJ1-6|many|TRBV19|-
TGTGCCAGTAGTCTCACGGAAGGATCACCCCTCCACTTT
CASSLTEGSPLHF
>TRBJ2-7|-|TRBV2|-
TGTGCCAGCACTGTCTCGATTGGACACTCCTCCTACGAGCAGTACTTC
CASTVSIGHSSYEQYF
>TRBJ2-5|-|TRBV7-2|TRBD2
TGTGCCAGCAGCCCCCGGGCGGGAGGGCCAGGGGAGACCCAGTACTTC
CASSPRAGGPGETQYF
>TRBJ2-3|many|TRBV5-5|-
TGTGCCAGCAGCTTGGGAACAGCCTCCACAGATACGCAGTATTTT
CASSLGTASTDTQYF
>TRBJ2-2|-|TRBV19|-
TGTGCCAGTAGTATAGAATGGGGGCGCGTCACCGGGGAGCTGTTTTTT
CASSIEWGRVTGELFF
>TRBJ2-7|-|TRBV2|TRBD1
TGTGCCAGCCGACAGGGCTACGAGCAGTACTTC
CASRQGYEQYF
>TRBJ2-7|-|TRBV2|-
TGTGCCGGCAGTCCGCCGACTAGGACCTACGAGCAGTACTTC
CAGSPPTRTYEQYF
>TRBJ1-1|many|TRBV5-4|-
TGTGCCAGCAGAGGGTCTAATGAAGCTTTCTTT
CASRGSNEAFF
>TRBJ2-1|-|TRBV7-6|-
TGTGCCAGCAGCTGGCAGGCCGACAATGAGCAGTTCTTC
CASSWQADNEQFF
>TRBJ2-1|-|TRBV10-3|-
TGTGCCATCACCCCGTCGGGCGGGAAGTTTCATGAGCAGTTCTTC
CAITPSGGKFHEQFF
>TRBJ1-3|few|TRBV4-3|-
TGCGCCAGCAGCCAAGGGTTAGCGTCACATGACTCTGGAAACACCATATATTTT
CASSQGLASHDSGNTIYF
>TRBJ2-3|-|TRBV10-3|TRBD2
TGTGCCATCAGTGGTTTGGGACTAGCGGTCACAGATACGCAGTATTTT
CAISGLGLAVTDTQYF
>TRBJ2-1|once|TRBV7-3|TRBD1
TGTGCCAGCAGCTTAAAGGGACAGGGGGCTAGTGAGCAGTTCTTC
CASSLKGQGASEQFF
>TRBJ2-3|-|TRBV15|-
TGTGCCACCAGCTCGAGGGGTTCAGGAATGGGGCAGTATTTT
CATSSRGSGMGQYF
>TRBJ1-2|many|TRBV29-1|-
TGCAGCGTTGGCCCAATACCCTATAACTATGGCTACACCTTC
CSVGPIPYNYGYTF
>TRBJ1-1|many|TRBV7-9|-
TGTGCCAGCAGCTTCACAGGGAGGGGCACTGAAGCTTTCTTT
CASSFTGRGTEAFF
>TRBJ2-7|-|TRBV30|TRBD1
TGTGCCTGGAGTCGATTGGGACAGGGTTACTACGAGCAGTACTTC
CAWSRLGQGYYEQYF
>TRBJ1-2|-|TRBV19|-
TGTGCCAGTAGTGCAGAGGGCTATGGCTACACCTTC
CASSAEGYGYTF
>TRBJ2-5|many|TRBV6-6|TRBD2
TGTGCCAGCAGTGATCCTAGCGGGGGGGCCCAAGAGACCCAGTACTTC
CASSDPSGGAQETQYF
>TRBJ2-3|-|TRBV20-1|-
TGCAGTGCCCAGGTTGGTCTGCGCACAGATACGCAGTATTTT
CSAQVGLRTDTQYF
>TRBJ2-1|-|TRBV24-1|TRBD1
TGTGCCACCAGGGACAGGGGGAGTAATGAGCAGTTCTTC
CATRDRGSNEQFF
>TRBJ2-7|-|TRBV5-6|TRBD1
TGTGCCAGCAGCGGACTGAGCAGGGGGCAGTCCTACGAGCAGTACTTC
CASSGLSRGQSYEQYF